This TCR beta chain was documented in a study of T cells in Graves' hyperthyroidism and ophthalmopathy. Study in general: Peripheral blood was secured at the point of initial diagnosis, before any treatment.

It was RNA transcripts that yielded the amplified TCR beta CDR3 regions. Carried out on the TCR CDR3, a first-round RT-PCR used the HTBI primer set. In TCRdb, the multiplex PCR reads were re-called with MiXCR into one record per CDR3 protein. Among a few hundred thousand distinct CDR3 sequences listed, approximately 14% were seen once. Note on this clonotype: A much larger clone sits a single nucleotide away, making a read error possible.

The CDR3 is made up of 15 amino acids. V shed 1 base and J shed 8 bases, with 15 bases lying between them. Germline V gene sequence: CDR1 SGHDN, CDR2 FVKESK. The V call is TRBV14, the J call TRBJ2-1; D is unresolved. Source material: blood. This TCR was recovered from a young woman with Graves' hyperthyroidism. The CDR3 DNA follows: TGTGCCAGCAGCCAAGGTATCGTCCGGGTCGATGAGCAGTTCTTC. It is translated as CASSQGIVRVDEQFF.